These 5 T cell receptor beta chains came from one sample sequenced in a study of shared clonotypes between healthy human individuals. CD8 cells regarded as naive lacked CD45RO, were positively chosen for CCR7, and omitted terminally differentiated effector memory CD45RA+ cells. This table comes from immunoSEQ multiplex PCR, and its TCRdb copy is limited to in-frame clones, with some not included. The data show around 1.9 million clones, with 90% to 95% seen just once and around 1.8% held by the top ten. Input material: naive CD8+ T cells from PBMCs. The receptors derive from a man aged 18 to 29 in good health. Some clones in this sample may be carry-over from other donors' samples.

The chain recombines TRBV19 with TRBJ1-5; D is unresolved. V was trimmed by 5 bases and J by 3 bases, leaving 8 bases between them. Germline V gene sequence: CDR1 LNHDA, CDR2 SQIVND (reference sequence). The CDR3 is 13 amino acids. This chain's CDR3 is CASSRSLNQPQHF. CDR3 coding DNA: TGTGCCAGTAGTCGCAGCCTCAATCAGCCCCAGCATTTT.

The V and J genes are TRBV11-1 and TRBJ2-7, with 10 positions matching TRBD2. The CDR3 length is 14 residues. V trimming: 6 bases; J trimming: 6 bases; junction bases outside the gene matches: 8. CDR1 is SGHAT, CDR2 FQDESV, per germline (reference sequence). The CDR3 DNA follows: TGTGCCAGCAGTCCCAGCGGGAGGGCCGGCGAGCAGTACTTC. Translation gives CASSPSGRAGEQYF.

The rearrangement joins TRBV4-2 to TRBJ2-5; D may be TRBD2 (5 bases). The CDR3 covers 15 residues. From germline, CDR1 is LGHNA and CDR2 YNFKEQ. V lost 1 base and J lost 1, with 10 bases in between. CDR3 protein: CASSQAKRSQETQYF. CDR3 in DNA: TGTGCCAGCAGCCAAGCCAAGCGGAGCCAAGAGACCCAGTACTTC.

For the CDR3, the DNA is TGTGCCAGCAGCTTTCGCCAGGGTTGGAGAGACACTGAAGCTTTCTTT. The encoded protein is CASSFRQGWRDTEAFF. This chain uses TRBV7-6 with TRBJ1-1; a weak D match, TRBD1 (5 bases). CDR3 size: 16 residues. Trimming cost V 3 bases and J 3 bases, with 17 bases left between them. Germline V gives CDR1 SGHVS, CDR2 FNYEAQ.

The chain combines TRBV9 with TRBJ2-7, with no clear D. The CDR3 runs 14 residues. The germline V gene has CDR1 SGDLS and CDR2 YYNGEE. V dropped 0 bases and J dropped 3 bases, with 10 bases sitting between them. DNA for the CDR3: TGTGCCAGCAGCGTAGTACCCTCCGACTACGAGCAGTACTTC. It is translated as CASSVVPSDYEQYF.